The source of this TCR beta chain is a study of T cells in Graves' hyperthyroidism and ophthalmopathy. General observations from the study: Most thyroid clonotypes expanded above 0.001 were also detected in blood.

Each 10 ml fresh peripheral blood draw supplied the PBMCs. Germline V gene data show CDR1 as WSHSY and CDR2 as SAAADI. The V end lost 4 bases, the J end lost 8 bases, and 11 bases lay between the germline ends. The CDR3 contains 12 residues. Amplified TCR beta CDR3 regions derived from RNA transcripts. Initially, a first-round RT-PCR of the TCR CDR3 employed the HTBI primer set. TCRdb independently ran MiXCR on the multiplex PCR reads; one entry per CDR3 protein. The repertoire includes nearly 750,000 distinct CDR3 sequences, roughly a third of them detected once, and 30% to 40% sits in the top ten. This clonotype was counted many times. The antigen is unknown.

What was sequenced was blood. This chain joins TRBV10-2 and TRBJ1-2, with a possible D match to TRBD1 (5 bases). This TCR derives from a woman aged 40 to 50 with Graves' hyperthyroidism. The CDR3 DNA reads TGCGCCAGCAGTGCCCAGGGCAACGGCTACACCTTC. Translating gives CASSAQGNGYTF.